The next 16 T cell receptor beta chains were all read from a single sample in a study of blood T cells in healthy people across ages. Primers used in a second PCR of about 7 to 12 cycles were a sample-barcoded 5' primer and a J-beta primer mix. Each CDR3 protein is one row after TCRdb ran MiXCR on the 5' RACE reads. Of nearly 800,000 distinct CDR3 sequences listed, roughly 25% are singletons. This same sample was also taken into another study, of T cells of mothers and their children.

Sequencing was performed on blood. The receptors were gathered from a boy between 10 and 17 years old in good health.

This clonotype occurred many times. The gene calls are TRBV7-8 and TRBJ2-5; 7 nucleotides agree with TRBD1. The J call is uncertain, as TRBJ2-7 better fits the DNA end. This CDR3 comprises 14 residues. Per germline, CDR1 SGHVS and CDR2 FQNEAQ. In DNA form, the CDR3 reads TGTGCCAGCAGCTTATCCGGGACAGCCGGCGAGCAGTACTTC. Amino acid sequence: CASSLSGTAGEQYF.

This clonotype was seen many times. The V gene is TRBV4-3, the J gene TRBJ2-5; D gene uncertain. The CDR3 loop spans 17 amino acids. Deletions cut 0 bases from V and 1 base from J, with 15 bases between. From germline, CDR1 is LGHNA and CDR2 YSLEER. CDR3 amino acids: CASSQDRPDRGQETQYF. The CDR3 DNA reads TGCGCCAGCAGCCAAGATAGGCCCGATAGAGGCCAAGAGACCCAGTACTTC.

The chain is built from TRBV7-2 and TRBJ2-1; D gene uncertain. The CDR3 totals 15 residues. The V end lost 4 bases, the J end lost 1 base, and 11 bases lay between the germline ends. Germline V gives CDR1 SGHTA, CDR2 FQGNSA. The CDR3 DNA reads as TGTGCCAGCAGCTCAGGAGCGCCATCCTACAATGAGCAGTTCTTC. Its protein product is CASSSGAPSYNEQFF.

The chain joins TRBV7-9 to TRBJ2-5; 8 bases map to TRBD1. Germline lookup yields CDR1 SEHNR and CDR2 FQNEAQ (reference sequence). Trimming took 7 bases from V and 1 from J; bases not matched to a gene: 14. This CDR3 is 17 amino acids long. CDR3 bases: TGTGCCAGCATGGGAGGACAGAACAGGGGGACCCAAGAGACCCAGTACTTC. This translates into CASMGGQNRGTQETQYF.

This clonotype was recorded a few times. The V and J genes are TRBV28 and TRBJ2-5, with D tentatively TRBD1 or TRBD2 (5 bases each). In germline, CDR1 is MDHEN, CDR2 SYDVKM. V was clipped by 3 bases and J by 5 bases, with 13 bases between them. This CDR3 contains 14 residues. The CDR3 DNA reads as TGTGCCAGCAGTTTCTACACTAGACAGGAGACCCAGTACTTC. Protein: CASSFYTRQETQYF.

Many counts were recorded for this clonotype. The V and J genes are TRBV7-2 and TRBJ2-7, with D uncertain. V lost 2 bases and J 3 bases, leaving 11 bases between the germline ends. This CDR3 contains 14 residues. Germline V lookup: CDR1 SGHTA, CDR2 FQGNSA. DNA of the CDR3: TGTGCCAGCAGCTTACAGCCCGGTAGCTACGAGCAGTACTTC. Protein product: CASSLQPGSYEQYF.

This clonotype has only one observation. The chain carries TRBV7-2 and TRBJ2-1, with D possibly called TRBD1 or TRBD2 (6 bases each). Germline CDR1 and CDR2: SGHTA and FQGNSA. Deletions cut 5 bases from V and 2 bases from J, with 13 bases between. CDR3 size: 15 residues. Written as DNA, the CDR3 is TGTGCCAGCAGCGGCCGGGGGCCGACCTACAATGAGCAGTTCTTC. Translation gives CASSGRGPTYNEQFF.

The genes are TRBV29-1 and TRBJ2-6, with unresolved D. V was trimmed by 6 bases and J by 0 bases, leaving 12 bases between them. The length of the CDR3 is 15 residues. From germline, CDR1 is SQVTM and CDR2 ANQGSEA. The CDR3 here is CSVQTSSSGANVLTF. CDR3 sequence (DNA): TGCAGCGTCCAGACATCATCCTCTGGGGCCAACGTCCTGACTTTC.

The chain couples TRBV10-2 to TRBJ2-4, with 7 bases that match TRBD1. The CDR3 covers 16 residues. Trimming cost V 3 bases and J 1 base; bases outside gene matches: 6. In germline, CDR1 is WSHSY, CDR2 SAAADI. The CDR3 sequence is CASSDPTGVAKNIQYF. The CDR3 nucleotides are TGCGCCAGCAGTGACCCCACAGGGGTGGCCAAAAACATTCAGTACTTC.

CDR3 nucleotide sequence: TGTGCCAGCAGCAAACTTGGTTACAGGGTGTCCACCAAACCGAGCACAGATACGCAGTATTTT. Translating gives CASSKLGYRVSTKPSTDTQYF. V usage is TRBV21-1 and J usage is TRBJ2-3; the D call in the table, TRBD1, was not verified against the DNA. TRBV21-1 is noted as a pseudogene. The CDR3 extends over 21 amino acids.

This clonotype was detected a few times. The gene calls are TRBV9 and TRBJ1-2; D unclear. Germline-derived CDR1 and CDR2 are SGDLS and YYNGEE. The CDR3 has 14 amino acids. The ends were cut back, 2 bases at V and 0 bases at J, with 8 bases in the middle. The CDR3 sequence is CASSVLGTNYGYTF. CDR3 DNA: TGTGCCAGCAGCGTGCTGGGCACTAACTATGGCTACACCTTC.

This clonotype showed up just a few times. The CDR3 coding sequence is TGTGCCAGCAGCGCCACCGGGGGCTACAGGGAAAAACTGTTTTTT. The encoded protein is CASSATGGYREKLFF. This rearrangement joins TRBV7-6 to TRBJ1-4; D is perhaps TRBD1 (6 bases). The CDR3 length is 15 residues. The ends were cut back, 5 bases at V and 8 bases at J, with 18 bases in the middle. In germline, CDR1 is SGHVS, CDR2 FNYEAQ.

CDR3 region: CASSPTRGGPQDTQYF. CDR3 nucleotides: TGTGCCAGCAGCCCAACCCGAGGGGGGCCCCAAGATACGCAGTATTTT. The chain carries TRBV7-2 and TRBJ2-3; the D call may be TRBD1 or TRBD2 (6 bases each). The CDR3 contains 16 residues. Trimming cost V 5 bases and J 5 bases, with 20 bases left between them. CDR1 SGHTA and CDR2 FQGNSA come from the germline V gene.

This chain links TRBV15 with TRBJ1-2; the D is unclear. This CDR3 region has 15 residues. Germline lookup yields CDR1 LNHNV and CDR2 YYDKDF (reference sequence). V was clipped by 2 bases and J by 5 bases, with 15 bases between them. In DNA, the CDR3 is TGTGCCACCAGCAGAAACGAGGAGGGTTTTTATGGCTACACCTTC. Residues: CATSRNEEGFYGYTF.

The rearrangement joins TRBV14 to TRBJ2-7; either TRBD1 or TRBD2 may fit D (6 bases each). V lost 4 bases and J 0 bases, leaving 13 bases between the germline ends. Looked up from germline, CDR1 is SGHDN and CDR2 is FVKESK. This CDR3 region has 15 residues. The CDR3 DNA follows: TGTGCCAGCAGCCGGGGAAGGGGGGCCTCCTACGAGCAGTACTTC. Its protein product is CASSRGRGASYEQYF. Full variable domain (missing parts from reference TRBV14 and TRBJ2-7): EAGVTQFPSHSVIEKGQTVTLRCDPISGHDNLYWYRRVMGKEIKFLLHFVKESKQDESGMPNNRFLAERTGGTYSTLKVQPAELEDSGVYFCASSRGRGASYEQYFGPGTRLTVT.

The chain links TRBV20-1 to TRBJ2-1; D not resolved. The CDR3 is 14 residues long. V dropped 1 base and J dropped 4 bases, with 11 bases sitting between them. In germline, CDR1 is DFQATT, CDR2 SNEGSKA (reference sequence). The CDR3 region has the DNA TGCAGTGCTAGAGTGGACGAAGTATACAATGAGCAGTTCTTC. This encodes CSARVDEVYNEQFF.